This TCR beta chain was observed in a study of T-cell memory formation after mild COVID-19. Notes on the study in general: Within pre-infection memory, some responding clones were found, suggesting cross-reactive memory joined. A second wave of clones peaked on day 37, and their SARS-CoV-2 specificity went unconfirmed. While clones contracting from day 15 to 85 were balanced between CD4 and CD8, later expanders leaned CD4+.

MiXCR, run by TCRdb on the 5' RACE reads, gives a single entry per CDR3 protein. Of 400,000 to 500,000 distinct CDR3 sequences in the sample, about 24% are singletons; the top ten hold around 8.8%. This clonotype has just a few counts. The antigen is unknown. The CDR3 length is 11 residues. The V end was cut by 6 bases, the J end by 11 bases, with 11 bases between. The chain is built from TRBV12-3 or TRBV12-4 and TRBJ1-5; D is ambiguous. This TCR derives from an adult woman who had mild COVID-19 (a few samples of this study predate the infection). Cell type and time point are not known. The sequenced sample consisted of PBMCs or a T cell subset sorted from them (not recorded which). The CDR3 coding sequence is TGTGCCAGCAGCAAAGCGGGGTCCCAGCATTTT. This sequence encodes CASSKAGSQHF.